This T cell receptor beta chain was sequenced in a study of molecular identifiers for immune sequencing clone quantification. Bulk TCR libraries used previously described methods and listed TCR primers. MiXCR was run by TCRdb on the PCR reads, yielding one entry per CDR3 protein. The profile shows roughly 93,000 distinct CDR3 sequences, around 20% of them singletons. This clonotype occurred many times. There are 15 residues in the CDR3. CDR1 and CDR2 (germline): SGHDT, YYEEEE. V gave up 2 bases and J gave up 9 bases, with 18 bases separating them. The sequence was collected from a human donor in good health. Some libraries in this study had Jurkat cell RNA spiked in. Sequenced: naive CD8+ T cells from blood, with Jurkat cell RNA spiked in. Subset specified: FACS-sorted CD8+CD4-CCR7+CD45RA+ naive T cells. The chain recombines TRBV5-6 with TRBJ1-5, with a weak D call TRBD1 (5 bases). Here the CDR3 reads CASSFSGTANLPQHF. The CDR3 DNA sequence: TGTGCCAGCAGCTTTTCCGGGACGGCGAATTTGCCCCAGCATTTT.